This T cell receptor beta chain was sequenced during a study of blood T cell repertoires in COVID-19. Study details: COVID-19 samples from acute and convalescent phases originated in the United States, Italy and Spain. Sources were T cells, B-cell-depleted T cells, or PBMCs; the material itself was cDNA or gDNA.

Methods used by the authors: Reference gene primer amplification in the assay estimated nucleated cell counts. Produced via immunoSEQ multiplex PCR; TCRdb's table is partial and in-frame only. That table gives V, J and clone size, and the DNA gave D and trimming. Of tens of thousands of clones in the sample, around 80% were seen once. The junction had 7 bases not matched to a gene; V was cut back by 5 bases and J by 1 base. This CDR3 has 14 residues. Germline V gives CDR1 GTSNPN, CDR2 SVGIG (reference sequence). The source material was peripheral blood. The V call is TRBV30, the J call TRBJ1-2; TRBD1 aligns across 7 bases. This TCR came from a woman older than 75 with acute or convalescent COVID-19. CDR3 sequence reads: CAWGVRDSNYGYTF. The DNA of the CDR3 is TGTGCCTGGGGGGTTCGGGACAGTAACTATGGCTACACCTTC.